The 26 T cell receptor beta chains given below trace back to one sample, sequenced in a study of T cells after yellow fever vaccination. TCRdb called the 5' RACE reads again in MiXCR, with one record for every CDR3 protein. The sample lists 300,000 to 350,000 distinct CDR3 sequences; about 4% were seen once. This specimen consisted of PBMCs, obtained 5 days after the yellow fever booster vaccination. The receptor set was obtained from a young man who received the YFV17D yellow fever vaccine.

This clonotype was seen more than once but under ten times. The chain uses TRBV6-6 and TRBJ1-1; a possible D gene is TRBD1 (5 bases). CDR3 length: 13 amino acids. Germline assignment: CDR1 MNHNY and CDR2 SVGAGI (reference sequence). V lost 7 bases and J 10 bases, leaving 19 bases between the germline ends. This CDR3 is CASNTPRGDAAFF. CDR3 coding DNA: TGTGCCAGCAATACACCCCGGGGGGACGCAGCTTTCTTT.

In DNA form, the CDR3 reads TGTGCCAGCAGATCACCAAAGGGTTATGGCTACACCTTC. This sequence encodes CASRSPKGYGYTF. This sequence joins TRBV12-3 or TRBV12-4 and TRBJ1-2; D unresolved. CDR3 length: 13 residues. With 6 bases removed from V and 5 bases from J, the gap between germline ends came to 13 bases.

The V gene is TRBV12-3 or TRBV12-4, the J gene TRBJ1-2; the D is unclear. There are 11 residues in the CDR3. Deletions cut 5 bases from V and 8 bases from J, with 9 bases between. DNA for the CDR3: TGTGCCAGCAGTGGACCTCTCGGCTACACCTTC. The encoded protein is CASSGPLGYTF.

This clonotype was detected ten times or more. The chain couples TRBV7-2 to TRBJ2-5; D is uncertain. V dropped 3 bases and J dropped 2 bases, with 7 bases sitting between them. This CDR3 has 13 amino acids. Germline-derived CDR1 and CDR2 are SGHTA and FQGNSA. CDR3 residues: CASSFGRQETQYF. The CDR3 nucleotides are TGTGCCAGCAGCTTCGGACGACAAGAGACCCAGTACTTC.

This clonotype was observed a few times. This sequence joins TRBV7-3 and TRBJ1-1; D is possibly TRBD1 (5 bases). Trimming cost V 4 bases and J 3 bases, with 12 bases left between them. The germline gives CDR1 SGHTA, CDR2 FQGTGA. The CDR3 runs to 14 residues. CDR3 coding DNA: TGTGCCAGCAGCTCGGACCTAGGGGACACTGAAGCTTTCTTT. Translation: CASSSDLGDTEAFF.

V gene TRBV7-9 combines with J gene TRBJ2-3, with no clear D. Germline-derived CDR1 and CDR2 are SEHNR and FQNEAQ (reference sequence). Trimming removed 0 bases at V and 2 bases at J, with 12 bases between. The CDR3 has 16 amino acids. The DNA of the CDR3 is TGTGCCAGCAGCTTAGCGTCCATTGGGCCCACAGATACGCAGTATTTT. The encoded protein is CASSLASIGPTDTQYF.

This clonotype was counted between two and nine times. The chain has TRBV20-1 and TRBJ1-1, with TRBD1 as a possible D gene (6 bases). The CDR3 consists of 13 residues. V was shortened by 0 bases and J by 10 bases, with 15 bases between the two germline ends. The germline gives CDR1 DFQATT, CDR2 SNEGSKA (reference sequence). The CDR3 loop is CSARDPSRGAAFF. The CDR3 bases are TGCAGTGCTAGAGATCCCTCCCGGGGGGCAGCTTTCTTT.

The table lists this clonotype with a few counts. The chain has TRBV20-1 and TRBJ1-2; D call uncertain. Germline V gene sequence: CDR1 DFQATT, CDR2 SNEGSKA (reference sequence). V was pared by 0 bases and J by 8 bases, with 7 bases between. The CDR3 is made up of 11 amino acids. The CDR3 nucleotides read TGCAGTGCTAGAGATGGTTGGGGCTACACCTTC. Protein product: CSARDGWGYTF.

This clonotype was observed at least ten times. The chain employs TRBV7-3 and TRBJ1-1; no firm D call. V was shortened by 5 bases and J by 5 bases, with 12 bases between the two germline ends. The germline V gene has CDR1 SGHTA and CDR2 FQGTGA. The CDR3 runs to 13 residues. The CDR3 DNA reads TGTGCCAGCAGCCAGTTAACGAGGACTGAAGCTTTCTTT. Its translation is CASSQLTRTEAFF.

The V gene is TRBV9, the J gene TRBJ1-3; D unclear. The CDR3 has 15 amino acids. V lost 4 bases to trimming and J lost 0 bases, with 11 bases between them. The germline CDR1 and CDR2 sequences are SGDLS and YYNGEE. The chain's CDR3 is CASSPGADSGNTIYF. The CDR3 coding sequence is TGTGCCAGCAGCCCTGGAGCCGACTCTGGAAACACCATATATTTT.

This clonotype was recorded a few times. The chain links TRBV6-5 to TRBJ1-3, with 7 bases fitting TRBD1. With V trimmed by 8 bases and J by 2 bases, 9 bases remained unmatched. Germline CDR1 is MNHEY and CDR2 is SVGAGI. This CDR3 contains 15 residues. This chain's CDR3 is CASRPDRATGNTIYF. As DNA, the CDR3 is TGTGCCAGCCGCCCCGACAGGGCTACTGGAAACACCATATATTTT.

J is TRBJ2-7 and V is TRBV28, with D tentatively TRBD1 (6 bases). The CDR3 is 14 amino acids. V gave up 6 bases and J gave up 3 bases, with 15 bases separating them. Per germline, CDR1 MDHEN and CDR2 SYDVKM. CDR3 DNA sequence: TGTGCCAGCAGCCGAAGGACAGATTACTACGAGCAGTACGTC. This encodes CASSRRTDYYEQYV.

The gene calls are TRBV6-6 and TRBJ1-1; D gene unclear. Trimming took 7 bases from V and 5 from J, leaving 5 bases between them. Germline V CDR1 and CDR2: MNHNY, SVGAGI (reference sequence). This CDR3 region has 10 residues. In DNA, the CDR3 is TGTGCCAGCATCCGGACTGAAGCTTTCTTT. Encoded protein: CASIRTEAFF.

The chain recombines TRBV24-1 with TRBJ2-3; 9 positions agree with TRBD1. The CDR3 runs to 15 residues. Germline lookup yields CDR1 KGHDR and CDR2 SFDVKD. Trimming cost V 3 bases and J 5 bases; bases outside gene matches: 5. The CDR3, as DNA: TGTGCCACCAGTGATCCTGGACAGGGGCAAGATACGCAGTATTTT. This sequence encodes CATSDPGQGQDTQYF.

CDR3 sequence (DNA): TGTGCCAGCACTCGTGCTAATGAAAAACTGTTTTTT. Translating gives CASTRANEKLFF. The chain has TRBV2 and TRBJ1-4; no definite D call. Germline assignment: CDR1 SNHLY and CDR2 FYNNEI. The V end was cut by 7 bases, the J end by 3 bases, with 6 bases between. The CDR3 runs to 12 residues.

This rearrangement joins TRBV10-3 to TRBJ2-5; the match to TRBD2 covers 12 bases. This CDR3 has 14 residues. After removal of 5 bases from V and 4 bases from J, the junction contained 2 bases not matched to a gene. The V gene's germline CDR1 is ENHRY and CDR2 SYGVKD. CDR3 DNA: TGTGCCATCAGTTTGACTAGCGGGGGAGAGACCCAGTACTTC. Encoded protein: CAISLTSGGETQYF.

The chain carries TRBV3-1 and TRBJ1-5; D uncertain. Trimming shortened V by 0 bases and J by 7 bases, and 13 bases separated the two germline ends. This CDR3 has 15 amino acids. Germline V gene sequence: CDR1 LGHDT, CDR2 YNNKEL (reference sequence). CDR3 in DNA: TGTGCCAGCAGCCAAGATCCAGAGGGAGGCCAGCCCCAGCATTTT. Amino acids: CASSQDPEGGQPQHF.

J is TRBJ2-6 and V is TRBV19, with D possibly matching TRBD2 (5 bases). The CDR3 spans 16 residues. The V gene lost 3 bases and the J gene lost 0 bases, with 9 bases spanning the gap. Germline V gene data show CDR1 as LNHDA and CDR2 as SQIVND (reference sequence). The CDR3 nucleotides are TGTGCCAGTAGTATCGTCGGGAACTCTGGGGCCAACGTCCTGACTTTC. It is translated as CASSIVGNSGANVLTF.

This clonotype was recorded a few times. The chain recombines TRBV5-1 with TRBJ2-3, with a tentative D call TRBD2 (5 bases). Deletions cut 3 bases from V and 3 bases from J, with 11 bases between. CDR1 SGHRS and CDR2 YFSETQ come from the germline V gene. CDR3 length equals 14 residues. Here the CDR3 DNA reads TGCGCCAGCAGCTCTACACTAGATACAGATACGCAGTATTTT. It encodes CASSSTLDTDTQYF.

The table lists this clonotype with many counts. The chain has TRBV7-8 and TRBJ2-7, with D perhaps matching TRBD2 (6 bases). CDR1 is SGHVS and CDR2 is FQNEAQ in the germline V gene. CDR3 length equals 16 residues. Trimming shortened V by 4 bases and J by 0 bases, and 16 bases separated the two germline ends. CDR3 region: CASSSRRVSSSYEQYV. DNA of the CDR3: TGTGCCAGCAGCTCCCGGAGGGTGTCGAGCTCCTACGAGCAGTACGTC.

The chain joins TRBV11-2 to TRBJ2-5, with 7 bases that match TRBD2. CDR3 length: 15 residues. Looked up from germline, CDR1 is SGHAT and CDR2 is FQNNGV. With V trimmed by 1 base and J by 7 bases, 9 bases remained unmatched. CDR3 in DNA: TGTGCCAGCAGCTTAGCCCTGTCGGGGGGAGGGACCCAGTACTTC. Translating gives CASSLALSGGGTQYF.

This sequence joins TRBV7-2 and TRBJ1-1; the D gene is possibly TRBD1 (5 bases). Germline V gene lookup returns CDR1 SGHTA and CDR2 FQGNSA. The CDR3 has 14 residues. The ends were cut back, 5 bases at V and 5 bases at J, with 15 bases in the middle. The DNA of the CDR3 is TGTGCCAGCAGCCGAGTTATCGGGGGGACTGAAGCTTTCTTT. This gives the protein CASSRVIGGTEAFF.

CDR3 protein: CASRLASGPTGELFF. The CDR3 bases are TGTGCCAGCAGGCTGGCCTCAGGGCCCACCGGGGAGCTGTTTTTT. The chain combines TRBV27 with TRBJ2-2, with D possibly being TRBD1 (5 bases). There are 15 residues in the CDR3. Germline CDR1 and CDR2: MNHEY and SMNVEV (reference sequence). Trimming left V 6 bases short and J 4 bases short, with 15 bases between.

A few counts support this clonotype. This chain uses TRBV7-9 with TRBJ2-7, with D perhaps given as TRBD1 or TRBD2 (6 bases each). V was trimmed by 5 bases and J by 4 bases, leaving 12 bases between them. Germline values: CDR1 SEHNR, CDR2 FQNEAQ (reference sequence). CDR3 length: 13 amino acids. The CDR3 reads CASSPIGGYEQYF. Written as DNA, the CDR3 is TGTGCCAGCAGCCCGATAGGGGGGTACGAGCAGTACTTC.

Here the CDR3 reads CASSTDARLTYEQYF. CDR3 nucleotides: TGTGCCAGCAGCACGGACGCCCGCCTGACCTACGAGCAGTACTTC. V gene TRBV6-5 combines with J gene TRBJ2-7; D is undetermined. This CDR3 contains 15 residues. V was pared by 6 bases and J by 2 bases, with 17 bases between. Germline assignment: CDR1 MNHEY and CDR2 SVGAGI.

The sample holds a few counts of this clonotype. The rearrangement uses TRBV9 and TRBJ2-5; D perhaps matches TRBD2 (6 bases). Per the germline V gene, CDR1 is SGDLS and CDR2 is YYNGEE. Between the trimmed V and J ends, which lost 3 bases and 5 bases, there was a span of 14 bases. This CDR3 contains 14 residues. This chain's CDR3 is CASSEGLPGETQYF. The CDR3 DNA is TGTGCCAGCAGCGAGGGACTCCCGGGGGAGACCCAGTACTTC.